Below, 6 T cell receptor beta chains from the same sample are listed, as sequenced in a study of PD-L1 blockade in urothelial cancer. Time point noted: peripheral blood 6 weeks after treatment start. Here immunoSEQ multiplex PCR was the method, and the copy in TCRdb shows in-frame clones only, minus some. The table includes just under 45,000 clones, approximately 83% detected once. This specimen consisted of PBMCs, obtained around atezolizumab (anti-PD-L1) treatment. The source is a man aged 55-75 years with urothelial cancer.

In DNA, the CDR3 is TGTGCCTTAGGGGGCGCGAACACCGGGGAGCTGTTTTTT. Translating it yields CALGGANTGELFF. The chain joins TRBV5-8 to TRBJ2-2; 7 bases are a match to TRBD1. Germline lookup yields CDR1 SGHTS and CDR2 YDEGEE. The CDR3 length is 13 residues. With 10 bases clipped from V and 0 bases from J, the junction kept 3 bases outside the gene matches.

The V gene is TRBV6-4, the J gene TRBJ1-2, with TRBD1 matching over 8 bases. This CDR3 is 14 amino acids long. Germline CDR1 MRHNA, CDR2 SNTAGT. The V and J ends lost 5 bases and 2 bases, in that order; junction bases with no gene match: 4. CDR3 DNA: TGTGCCAGCAGTTCCACAGGGGGGAACTATGGCTACACCTTC. Its protein product is CASSSTGGNYGYTF.

V usage is TRBV27 and J usage is TRBJ1-1; 7 bases agree with TRBD1. The CDR3 has 15 residues. V was pared by 5 bases and J by 1 base, with 7 bases of the junction left unmatched. The germline V gene has CDR1 MNHEY and CDR2 SMNVEV (reference sequence). The CDR3 region is CASSVQGFGNTEAFF. DNA for the CDR3: TGTGCCAGCAGTGTACAGGGGTTCGGGAACACTGAAGCTTTCTTT.

This clone was seen once. The V call is TRBV5-6, the J call TRBJ1-5; D ambiguous. V was shortened by 2 bases and J by 7 bases, with 10 bases between the two germline ends. The CDR3 length is 13 residues. Per the germline V gene, CDR1 is SGHDT and CDR2 is YYEEEE. The chain's CDR3 is CASSLNGRQPQHF. The CDR3 DNA sequence: TGTGCCAGCAGCTTAAACGGGAGACAGCCCCAGCATTTT.

This clone has only one observation. The chain employs TRBV7-2 and TRBJ2-7; the match to TRBD1 covers 8 bases. The CDR3 extends over 17 amino acids. Germline-derived CDR1 and CDR2 are SGHTA and FQGNSA. V was pared by 3 bases and J by 4 bases, with 14 bases of the junction left unmatched. CDR3 amino acids: CASSLSGQGVGSYEQYF. The CDR3 region has the DNA TGTGCCAGCAGCTTGTCTGGACAGGGCGTAGGGTCATACGAGCAGTACTTC.

The chain has TRBV28 and TRBJ2-3, with 7 positions matching TRBD2. Unmatched junction bases numbered 10, after V lost 8 bases and J lost 2 bases. Germline CDR1 is MDHEN and CDR2 is SYDVKM. The CDR3 length is 15 residues. CDR3 coding DNA: TGTGCCAGCCGACCCGGCGGGGGTCTCACAGATACGCAGTATTTT. Protein: CASRPGGGLTDTQYF. The full variable domain, rest sourced from reference TRBV28 and TRBJ2-3, is DVKVTQSSRYLVKRTGEKVFLECVQDMDHENMFWYRQDPGLGLRLIYFSYDVKMKEKGDIPEGYSVSREKKERFSLILESASTNQTSMYLCASRPGGGLTDTQYFGPGTRLTVL.